These T cell receptor beta chains were read from a single sample in a study of T-cell memory formation after mild COVID-19. One entry per CDR3 protein, called by TCRdb with MiXCR from the 5' RACE reads. This table has roughly 130,000 distinct CDR3 sequences, roughly 15% appearing once. The material sequenced was PBMCs or a T cell subset sorted from them (not recorded which). The origin of the receptors is an adult woman who had mild COVID-19 (a few samples of this study predate the infection). Cell type and time point are not known. CDR3s include the opening cysteine and the closing phenylalanine or tryptophan. The D gene is left open where the match is weak. Not every row has a clone size; where given, it reads once, few, many or a size class.

j_gene	d_gene	v_gene	abundance	CDR3nt	CDR3aa
TRBJ1-2	TRBD1	TRBV11-2	-	TGTGCCAGCCGCTTAGTTCTACAGGGGCATGGCTACACCTTC	CASRLVLQGHGYTF
TRBJ1-5	-	TRBV4-2	few	TGTGCCAGCAGCCAAGATAGATGGAATCAGCCCCAGCATTTT	CASSQDRWNQPQHF
TRBJ2-2	-	TRBV5-5	few	TGTGCCAGCAGCCCCATACAGGGTCCCACCGGGGAGCTGTTTTTT	CASSPIQGPTGELFF
TRBJ2-3	-	TRBV6-5	-	TGTGCCAGCAGTTACTCGAGTCTAGCTGGGGCAGATACGCAGTATTTT	CASSYSSLAGADTQYF
TRBJ2-1	-	TRBV5-1	-	TGCGCCAGCAGCCCTAGCTCCTACAATGAGCAGTTCTTC	CASSPSSYNEQFF
TRBJ2-5	TRBD1	TRBV2	-	TGTGCCAGCAACCTCAACTCCAGGGGGCGGGAGACCCAGTACTTC	CASNLNSRGRETQYF
TRBJ1-1	TRBD1	TRBV12-3/TRBV12-4	-	TGTGCCAGCAGTTTAGGGACAGGGGCGAACACTGAAGCTTTCTTT	CASSLGTGANTEAFF
TRBJ2-1	TRBD1	TRBV7-9	few	TGTGCCAGCAGCTTAGGGACAGGGTCCGATGAGCAGTTCTTC	CASSLGTGSDEQFF
TRBJ2-1	TRBD2	TRBV12-3/TRBV12-4	-	TGTGCCAGCAGTTTAGTGGCTAGCGGGCGAAATGAGCAGTTCTTC	CASSLVASGRNEQFF
TRBJ2-4	-	TRBV7-3	few	TGTGCCAGCAGCCCCCAGGGGGGGCAGGGGAACATTCAGTACTTC	CASSPQGGQGNIQYF
TRBJ1-1	-	TRBV19	-	TGTGCCAGTAGTTCTCCGCTTGCAGGGAACACTGAAGCTTTCTTT	CASSSPLAGNTEAFF
TRBJ2-7	TRBD1	TRBV6-6	-	TGTGCCAGCAGTTCGGGGACAGGGAGGATCTCCTACGAGCAGTACTTC	CASSSGTGRISYEQYF
TRBJ1-1	-	TRBV30	-	TGTGCCTGGAGTACAGTGCCCACTGAAGCTTTCTTT	CAWSTVPTEAFF
TRBJ2-7	-	TRBV7-9	-	TGTGCCTGGGGTGGGAGTAACACCTACGAGCAGTACTTC	CAWGGSNTYEQYF
TRBJ1-1	TRBD1	TRBV5-1	-	TGCGCCAGCAACAGGGGAGAGGGGAGAAACACTGAAGCTTTCTTT	CASNRGEGRNTEAFF
TRBJ2-7	-	TRBV14	many	TGTGCCAGCAGCCAACTGGACGGGGAGCAGTACTTC	CASSQLDGEQYF
TRBJ2-1	TRBD1	TRBV9	few	TGTGCCAGCGAAGGACAGGGTTACAATGAGCAGTTCTTC	CASEGQGYNEQFF
TRBJ2-3	-	TRBV24-1	few	TGTGCCACCAGTGATTTGCACTGGACAGATACGCAGTATTTT	CATSDLHWTDTQYF
TRBJ2-1	TRBD2	TRBV27	-	TGTGCCAGCAGTCGACTAGCGGGGGACAGCTCCTACAATGAGCAGTTCTTC	CASSRLAGDSSYNEQFF
TRBJ2-1	-	TRBV20-1	many	TGCAGTGCGAGGACGGATTCCTACAATGAGCAGTTCTTC	CSARTDSYNEQFF
TRBJ1-6	-	TRBV3-1	few	TGTGCCAGCAGCCAGTGGCAGGGAGGATCACCCCTCCACTTT	CASSQWQGGSPLHF
TRBJ2-7	TRBD1	TRBV4-1	-	TGCGCCAGCAGCCAAGATCTTACAGGGGGCTGGTACGAGCAGTACTTC	CASSQDLTGGWYEQYF
TRBJ2-1	TRBD2	TRBV4-2	-	TGTGCCAGCAGCCAGGGACTACCCGCAGCTGAGCAGTTCTTC	CASSQGLPAAEQFF
TRBJ2-7	TRBD2	TRBV18	-	TGTGCCAGCTCACTTAGCGGGAGTGCGACCTACGAGCAGTACTTC	CASSLSGSATYEQYF
TRBJ1-1	-	TRBV11-2	few	TGTGCCAGCAGCTTAGCCGCGTCGGCCACTGAAGCTTTCTTT	CASSLAASATEAFF
TRBJ2-5	TRBD1	TRBV11-3	-	TGTGCCAGCACTTGGGACAGGGAAGAGACCCAGTACTTC	CASTWDREETQYF
TRBJ2-4	-	TRBV20-1	few	TGCAGTCACCAGGGGAGGGAAGCCAAAAACATTCAGTACTTC	CSHQGREAKNIQYF
TRBJ2-5	TRBD2	TRBV27	few	TGTGCCAGCAGTCGTCGGGGGGGCCGGGAGACCCAGTACTTC	CASSRRGGRETQYF
TRBJ2-3	TRBD2	TRBV27	few	TGTGCCAGCAGAGATCTGGGGCGGGGGGGCGTAGATACGCAGTATTTT	CASRDLGRGGVDTQYF
TRBJ2-1	-	TRBV7-6	few	TGTGCCAGCAGCTTTTCACTAGCCCCCGAAACTGGTGAGCAGTTCTTC	CASSFSLAPETGEQFF
TRBJ2-3	-	TRBV5-1	-	TGCGCCAGCAGCATTACTCGAGATACGCAGTATTTT	CASSITRDTQYF
TRBJ1-2	-	TRBV24-1	few	TGTGCCACCAGTGGAGGGGCCGCCTTGAGCTACACCTTC	CATSGGAALSYTF
TRBJ2-1	-	TRBV5-1	few	TGCGCCAGCAGCTTGGGGGGCTGGTTCTTC	CASSLGGWFF
TRBJ2-4	TRBD1	TRBV5-1	few	TGCGCCAGCAGCCAAGGACAGGTTGGCATTCAGTACTTC	CASSQGQVGIQYF
TRBJ2-6	TRBD1	TRBV9	few	TGTGCCAGCAGCGCAGGGACAGGGATCTCCACTGGGGCCAACGTCCTGACTTTC	CASSAGTGISTGANVLTF
TRBJ2-7	-	TRBV20-1	-	TGCAGTGCTAGAGGACTCCTGAAGGGGTCCTACGAGCAGTACTTC	CSARGLLKGSYEQYF
TRBJ1-2	-	TRBV12-3/TRBV12-4	few	TGTGCCAGCAGTTTCTACGTCACCGGGGGCCACGAATTTTTTAACTATGGCTACACCTTC	CASSFYVTGGHEFFNYGYTF
TRBJ2-3	-	TRBV4-1	-	TGCGCCAGCACCTCAAAGGGAGGAGTGAGCACAGATACGCAGTATTTT	CASTSKGGVSTDTQYF
TRBJ2-5	-	TRBV4-1	-	TGCGCCAGCAGCCGCCTCTTGAGCGGGCACCAAGAGACCCAGTACTTC	CASSRLLSGHQETQYF
TRBJ2-3	TRBD2	TRBV15	-	TGTGCCACCAGCAGCACTAGCGGGGGGACAGATACGCAGTATTTT	CATSSTSGGTDTQYF
TRBJ2-7	TRBD1	TRBV7-6	few	TGTGCCAGCAGCTTCCAGGGGGCCCACGAGCAGTACTTC	CASSFQGAHEQYF
TRBJ1-1	-	TRBV20-1	few	TGCAGTGCTAGAAAGACAGGGAACACTGAAGCTTTCTTT	CSARKTGNTEAFF
TRBJ2-2	TRBD2	TRBV7-9	-	TGTGCCAGCAGCTCCACCAGAGGACTAGCGGGAGACACCGGGGAGCTGTTTTTT	CASSSTRGLAGDTGELFF
TRBJ1-2	-	TRBV2	once	TGTGCCAGCAGTGAAGTTGGCCGCGGGAACTATGGCTACACCTTC	CASSEVGRGNYGYTF
TRBJ2-5	-	TRBV7-9	-	TGTGCCAGCACCCGGGGGGAGACCCAGTACTTC	CASTRGETQYF
TRBJ1-1	-	TRBV5-1	few	TGCGCCAGCAGCTTTGAACAGGTGGCCACTGAAGCTTTCTTT	CASSFEQVATEAFF
TRBJ2-5	TRBD2	TRBV5-5	-	TGTGCCAGCAGATCCGGGACTATGAGGGAGACCCAGTACTTC	CASRSGTMRETQYF
TRBJ1-3	-	TRBV12-3/TRBV12-4	-	TGTGCCAGCAGTTTTGACCCCTCTGGAAACACCATATATTTT	CASSFDPSGNTIYF
TRBJ1-1	-	TRBV6-2/TRBV6-3	-	TGTGCCAGCAGGCCTAGTGGCCAGGGGCAAGGAGCTTTCTTT	CASRPSGQGQGAFF
TRBJ1-2	-	TRBV2	-	TGTGCCAGCAGTCGCCCGAACTATGGCTACACCTTC	CASSRPNYGYTF
TRBJ2-1	-	TRBV4-1	few	TGCGCCAGCAGCCAGGGGTGGCGTCCTATCCATGAGCAGTTCTTC	CASSQGWRPIHEQFF
TRBJ1-5	-	TRBV4-1	-	TGCGCCAGCAGCCAAGAGCGTGGTAACCTCAATCAGCCCCAGCATTTT	CASSQERGNLNQPQHF
TRBJ1-1	-	TRBV7-6	-	TGTGCCAGCAGCTCGTACGAGGGAGGAAACACTGAAGCTTTCTTT	CASSSYEGGNTEAFF
TRBJ1-6	-	TRBV30	few	TGTGCCTGGTGGGACCGGCGTTCGGTTTCACCCCTCCACTTT	CAWWDRRSVSPLHF
TRBJ2-4	-	TRBV5-1	-	TGCGCCAGCAGCCGTTTGGGGGGCTCGGCCAAAAACATTCAGTACTTC	CASSRLGGSAKNIQYF